The 25 T cell receptor beta chains below were found in one sample sequenced in a study of PD-L1 blockade in urothelial cancer. Here immunoSEQ multiplex PCR was the method, and the copy in TCRdb shows in-frame clones only, minus some. The sample lists 41,000 or so clones, approximately 84% seen once, with over 2.5% in the top ten. Documented time point: peripheral blood 6 weeks after treatment start. The specimen comprised PBMCs, sampled around atezolizumab (anti-PD-L1) treatment. All receptors derive from a man aged 65 to 85 with urothelial cancer.

The chain recombines TRBV5-5 with TRBJ1-1, with TRBD1 matching 9 bases. The trim removed 3 bases at V and 8 bases at J, leaving 11 bases unmatched. The germline CDR1 and CDR2 sequences are SGHKS and YYEKEE (reference sequence). This CDR3 contains 15 residues. The chain's CDR3 is CASSWIDRGVSEAFF. The CDR3 nucleotides read TGTGCCAGCAGCTGGATTGACAGGGGGGTTTCAGAAGCTTTCTTT.

The chain combines TRBV5-1 with TRBJ2-1; 8 bases align to TRBD2. Germline trimming cut 4 bases from V and 3 bases from J; bases unmatched to any gene: 6. This CDR3 is built from 15 residues. The germline V gene has CDR1 SGHRS and CDR2 YFSETQ. This CDR3 is CASSPPGTSYNEQFF. Written as DNA, the CDR3 is TGCGCCAGCAGCCCCCCCGGGACTAGCTACAATGAGCAGTTCTTC.

Only a few counts were recorded for this clone. The V and J genes are TRBV20-1 and TRBJ2-3, with a weak D call TRBD2 (6 bases). This CDR3 has 11 residues. CDR1 is DFQATT and CDR2 is SNEGSKA in the germline V gene (reference sequence). Trimming left V 6 bases short and J 6 bases short, with 10 bases between. The CDR3 sequence is CSAGRLDTQYF. Here the CDR3 DNA reads TGCAGTGCCGGGAGACTGGATACGCAGTATTTT.

This clone was picked up a small number of times. CDR3 loop: CASSETRETGELFF. CDR3 nucleotides: TGTGCCAGCAGTGAAACCAGGGAAACCGGGGAGCTGTTTTTT. This rearrangement joins TRBV2 to TRBJ2-2; possibly TRBD1 for D (5 bases). The CDR3 length is 14 residues. The germline CDR1 and CDR2 sequences are SNHLY and FYNNEI. The germline V and J ends were trimmed by 2 bases and 5 bases, with 9 bases remaining between them.

The rearrangement uses TRBV5-1 and TRBJ2-2, with 9 bases lining up with TRBD1. CDR1 SGHRS and CDR2 YFSETQ come from the germline V gene. The length of the CDR3 is 16 residues. Unmatched junction bases numbered 1, after V lost 1 base and J lost 0 bases. The chain's CDR3 is CASSLRTGANTGELFF. The CDR3 nucleotides read TGCGCCAGCAGCTTGAGGACAGGGGCGAACACCGGGGAGCTGTTTTTT.

The chain joins TRBV14 to TRBJ1-1; unclear D gene. The CDR3 has 15 residues. CDR1 SGHDN and CDR2 FVKESK come from the germline V gene. V was shortened by 0 bases and J by 4 bases, with 12 bases between the two germline ends. The CDR3 is CASSQELGSGTEAFF. Written as DNA, the CDR3 is TGTGCCAGCAGCCAAGAACTGGGTTCGGGCACTGAAGCTTTCTTT.

Comments on this clone: Its ends do not fully match the called genes, so a read error is possible. The chain couples TRBV12-5 to TRBJ2-3, with D perhaps matching TRBD1 (6 bases). The CDR3 sequence is 16 residues long. Looked up from germline, CDR1 is LGHNT and CDR2 is FRNRAP. The CDR3 reads CASSLERQASTDTQYF. CDR3 nucleotide sequence: TGTGCTAGTAGTTTGGAAAGACAGGCCAGCACAGATACGCAGTATTTT.

Here the CDR3 DNA reads TGCGCCAGCAGCCGGGGGAGGGGGGACGAGCAGTACTTC. Protein product: CASSRGRGDEQYF. The chain combines TRBV5-1 with TRBJ2-7; D is possibly TRBD2 (7 bases). V lost 4 bases and J 5 bases, leaving 13 bases between the germline ends. The CDR3 loop spans 13 amino acids. The germline gives CDR1 SGHRS, CDR2 YFSETQ.

The rearrangement uses TRBV6-5 and TRBJ1-1; D is possibly TRBD1 (6 bases). This CDR3 has 13 residues. The V gene lost 4 bases and the J gene lost 3 bases, with 9 bases spanning the gap. Germline values: CDR1 MNHEY, CDR2 SVGAGI. CDR3 loop: CASSSDSYTEAFF. For the CDR3, the DNA is TGTGCCAGCAGTTCGGACAGTTACACTGAAGCTTTCTTT.

This chain joins TRBV6-1 and TRBJ1-2; 8 nucleotides align to TRBD1. V dropped 1 base and J dropped 0; count of bases not matched to a gene: 4. The germline CDR1 and CDR2 sequences are MNHNS and SASEGT. The CDR3 is made up of 16 amino acids. CDR3 amino acids: CASSEVGDRPNYGYTF. DNA for the CDR3: TGTGCCAGCAGTGAAGTCGGGGACAGGCCTAACTATGGCTACACCTTC.

The rearrangement uses TRBV2 and TRBJ1-3; D is uncertain. This CDR3 region has 15 residues. Germline values: CDR1 SNHLY, CDR2 FYNNEI. Trimming stripped 6 bases from V and 0 bases from J, with 12 bases between. DNA of the CDR3: TGTGCCAGCAGAGCCACAGCGGGCTCTGGAAACACCATATATTTT. Protein sequence: CASRATAGSGNTIYF.

This clone came up once. The chain has TRBV6-1 and TRBJ1-2; no clear D. Germline CDR1 and CDR2: MNHNS and SASEGT. V was trimmed by 0 bases and J by 3 bases, leaving 14 bases between them. The CDR3 totals 16 residues. The CDR3 DNA follows: TGTGCCAGCAGTGAAGCGACAACGGCCCCTTACTATGGCTACACCTTC. Its translation is CASSEATTAPYYGYTF.

Comments on this clone: Its ends do not fully match the called genes, so a read error is possible. V usage is TRBV20-1 and J usage is TRBJ1-2; weak D call: TRBD1 (5 bases). CDR1 DFQATT and CDR2 SNEGSKA come from the germline V gene (reference sequence). This CDR3 comprises 10 residues. The CDR3 sequence is CSAGTGGYAF. In DNA form, the CDR3 reads TGCAGTGCTGGGACTGGTGGCTACGCCTTC.

This chain joins TRBV2 and TRBJ2-1; 11 bases map to TRBD1. The V gene end was trimmed by 6 bases and the J gene end by 3 bases; junction bases not matched to a gene: 4. The CDR3 has 15 amino acids. Germline CDR1 reads SNHLY; CDR2 reads FYNNEI. This CDR3 is CASRDRGLLYNEQFF. CDR3 DNA sequence: TGTGCCAGCAGGGACAGGGGGCTTCTCTACAATGAGCAGTTCTTC.

This clone showed up just a few times. The rearrangement joins TRBV9 to TRBJ2-2, with a tentative D call TRBD1 (6 bases). The germline gives CDR1 SGDLS, CDR2 YYNGEE. The V end was cut by 10 bases, the J end by 4 bases, with 20 bases between. There are 15 residues in the CDR3. The CDR3 DNA is TGTGCCTCACAAGGGGGAGCTTCGAGCACCGGGGAGCTGTTTTTT. Translation gives CASQGGASSTGELFF.

This chain joins TRBV2 and TRBJ1-2, with D possibly TRBD1 on 6 matching bases. The CDR3 has 16 amino acids. The ends were cut back, 2 bases at V and 2 bases at J, with 15 bases in the middle. Looked up from germline, CDR1 is SNHLY and CDR2 is FYNNEI. CDR3 amino acids: CASSERRQAANYGYTF. For the CDR3, the DNA is TGTGCCAGCAGTGAAAGACGACAGGCCGCGAACTATGGCTACACCTTC.

This rearrangement joins TRBV21-1 to TRBJ2-5; the table names TRBD2, a call not compared with the DNA. TRBV21-1 is a known pseudogene. The length of the CDR3 is 15 residues. The CDR3 nucleotides read TGTGCCAGCAGCAAAGGAGTCTCATTCCAAGAGACCCAGTACTTC. This codes for CASSKGVSFQETQYF.

V gene TRBV9 combines with J gene TRBJ2-1, with TRBD2 matching 7 bases. This CDR3 contains 17 residues. V dropped 4 bases and J dropped 2; count of bases not matched to a gene: 12. Per the germline V gene, CDR1 is SGDLS and CDR2 is YYNGEE. In DNA form, the CDR3 reads TGTGCCAGCAGCCCGGCTAGCGGCGGGGAGGCCTACAATGAGCAGTTCTTC. Protein product: CASSPASGGEAYNEQFF.

The genes are TRBV10-3 and TRBJ2-7; D call uncertain. This CDR3 region has 12 residues. Trimming shortened V by 6 bases and J by 2 bases, and 8 bases separated the two germline ends. Germline assignment: CDR1 ENHRY and CDR2 SYGVKD. CDR3 DNA sequence: TGTGCCATCAGCGGGTCCACCTACGAGCAGTACTTC. Protein product: CAISGSTYEQYF.

The rearrangement uses TRBV28 and TRBJ1-2; maybe TRBD1 (6 bases). Trimming left V 6 bases short and J 8 bases short, with 13 bases between. CDR3 length equals 12 residues. Germline V gene data show CDR1 as MDHEN and CDR2 as SYDVKM. CDR3 in DNA: TGTGCCAGCAGGCCACAGGGCGGGGGCTACACCTTC. This gives the protein CASRPQGGGYTF.

This chain links TRBV11-1 with TRBJ2-7, with D possibly TRBD2 on 6 matching bases. The V gene's germline CDR1 is SGHAT and CDR2 FQDESV (reference sequence). Trimming shortened V by 7 bases and J by 4 bases, and 14 bases separated the two germline ends. The CDR3 is made up of 13 amino acids. CDR3: CASTPASVYEQYF. In nucleotides, the CDR3 is TGTGCCAGCACCCCCGCTAGCGTATACGAGCAGTACTTC.

This sequence joins TRBV27 and TRBJ2-4; D might be TRBD1 (5 bases). With 6 bases removed from V and 0 bases from J, the gap between germline ends came to 12 bases. CDR1 MNHEY and CDR2 SMNVEV come from the germline V gene (reference sequence). This CDR3 spans 15 amino acids. The CDR3 protein is CASSSRQLAKNIQYF. The DNA for the CDR3 is TGTGCCAGCAGCTCCCGACAGCTAGCCAAAAACATTCAGTACTTC.

This clone was seen only once. V gene TRBV28 combines with J gene TRBJ2-5; 8 bases match TRBD2. Germline V CDR1 and CDR2: MDHEN, SYDVKM. The junction had 11 bases not matched to a gene; V was cut back by 3 bases and J by 5 bases. The CDR3 sequence is 16 residues long. The CDR3 sequence: CASSFPGEREFETQYF. The CDR3 region has the DNA TGTGCCAGCAGTTTTCCGGGAGAGCGGGAGTTTGAGACCCAGTACTTC. The whole variable domain, remainder taken from reference TRBV28 and TRBJ2-5, is DVKVTQSSRYLVKRTGEKVFLECVQDMDHENMFWYRQDPGLGLRLIYFSYDVKMKEKGDIPEGYSVSREKKERFSLILESASTNQTSMYLCASSFPGEREFETQYFGPGTRLLVL.

The CDR3 coding sequence is TGTGCCAGCAGCTTAGAGACAGGGGGCCTGAGCGGGGAGCTGTTTTTT. Translated, it gives CASSLETGGLSGELFF. V usage is TRBV7-9 and J usage is TRBJ2-2; 10 bases line up with TRBD1. The CDR3 contains 16 residues. Germline-derived CDR1 and CDR2 are SEHNR and FQNEAQ (reference sequence). V trimming: 1 base; J trimming: 7 bases; junction bases outside the gene matches: 6.

V usage is TRBV28 and J usage is TRBJ1-1; D may be TRBD1 (6 bases). The CDR3 length is 11 residues. The germline CDR1 and CDR2 sequences are MDHEN and SYDVKM. The V end was cut by 5 bases, the J end by 8 bases, with 9 bases between. In nucleotides, the CDR3 is TGTGCCAGCAGTGAAGGGACAGAAGCTTTCTTT. Protein product: CASSEGTEAFF.